One and the same sample provided the 5 T cell receptor beta chains below, sequenced in a study of monozygotic twins with inflammatory bowel disease. With the 5' RACE reads reprocessed, TCRdb shows one record per CDR3 protein and no DNA. The sample table sets out about 210,000 distinct CDR3 sequences. The specimen sequenced was blood. The receptors here all came from a human donor with ulcerative colitis or Crohn's disease, or a healthy co-twin of an affected twin (not recorded which).

This chain joins TRBV5-1 and TRBJ2-3; TCRdb's D gene call, TRBD2, goes unchecked for lack of DNA. This CDR3 region has 16 residues. In germline, CDR1 is SGHRS, CDR2 YFSETQ. CDR3 protein: CASSLGVASGSDTQYF.

The chain employs TRBV5-4 and TRBJ2-5; TCRdb picks TRBD1, but there is no DNA to check that call. The CDR3 is 15 amino acids. CDR1 and CDR2 (germline): SGHNT, YYREEE (reference sequence). The CDR3 reads CASSPRTGGAGTQYF.

This chain links TRBV6-6 with TRBJ1-1. The CDR3 spans 14 residues. Germline assignment: CDR1 MNHNY and CDR2 SVGAGI (reference sequence). The chain's CDR3 is CASSSHRGYTEAFF.

This chain joins TRBV13 and TRBJ1-6; the D call from TCRdb, TRBD1, cannot be confirmed without DNA. There are 16 residues in the CDR3. Germline lookup yields CDR1 PRHDT and CDR2 FYEKMQ (reference sequence). The CDR3 loop is CASSLSSGRFNSPLHF.

The V call is TRBV6-1, the J call TRBJ2-7. The germline CDR1 and CDR2 sequences are MNHNS and SASEGT. There are 15 residues in the CDR3. The CDR3 sequence: CASSPYTSSSYEQYF.